This TCR beta chain emerged from a study of cytomegalovirus exposure and HLA in healthy donors. Notes on the study in general: Most of the TCR beta V segments (in an earlier analysis) were productive either about 87% or about 30% of the time. Later genetic work tied a missense DCLRE1C variant to beta-chain V and J trimming.

Unmatched junction bases numbered 10, after V lost 5 bases and J lost 4 bases. This CDR3 has 15 residues. Germline V gene data show CDR1 as LNHNV and CDR2 as YYDKDF (reference sequence). About this clone itself: The antigen is unknown.

Donors were nominally healthy when sampled, though unrecorded immune exposures were likely. Researchers ran the PCR with 60 Vbeta and 13 Jbeta primers. Original handling: Later analysis identified approximately 80 million unique TCR beta chains, approximately 11 million shared. Sequencing used immunoSEQ multiplex PCR; TCRdb keeps in-frame clones, though not all of them. From that table come the V and J calls and clone size; the DNA was used to work out D and trimming. The sample totals fewer than 150,000 clones; its top ten clones hold approximately 2.6%. The receptor comes from a man between 35 and 55 years old in good health and CMV-seronegative. The chain employs TRBV15 and TRBJ2-5; 7 nucleotides agree with TRBD1. The specimen was PBMCs. CDR3 nucleotide sequence: TGTGCCACCAGCCGGAGACAGGGCTCCGGAGAGACCCAGTACTTC. Its translation: CATSRRQGSGETQYF.